The T cell receptor (beta chain) described here comes from a study of CD8 T cells in Susac syndrome. Reverse transcription of roughly 0.5 to 1 ug RNA was carried out with random hexamers. TCRdb recomputed calls from the immunoSEQ multiplex PCR reads with MiXCR, one row per CDR3 protein. The sample lists 250,000 to 300,000 distinct CDR3 sequences, approximately 85% occurring once. Trimming shortened V by 4 bases and J by 0 bases, and 17 bases separated the two germline ends. CDR1 and CDR2 from the germline V gene are SGHNT and YYREEE (reference sequence). This CDR3 has 17 residues. This TCR was recovered from a human donor with multiple sclerosis. The chain is built from TRBV5-4 and TRBJ1-3, with a tentative D call TRBD1 (5 bases). Sequenced material: CD8+ T cells from PBMCs. The CDR3 loop reads CASSALLDSSSGNTIYF. CDR3 in DNA: TGTGCCAGCAGCGCTCTACTCGACAGCAGCTCTGGAAACACCATATATTTT.